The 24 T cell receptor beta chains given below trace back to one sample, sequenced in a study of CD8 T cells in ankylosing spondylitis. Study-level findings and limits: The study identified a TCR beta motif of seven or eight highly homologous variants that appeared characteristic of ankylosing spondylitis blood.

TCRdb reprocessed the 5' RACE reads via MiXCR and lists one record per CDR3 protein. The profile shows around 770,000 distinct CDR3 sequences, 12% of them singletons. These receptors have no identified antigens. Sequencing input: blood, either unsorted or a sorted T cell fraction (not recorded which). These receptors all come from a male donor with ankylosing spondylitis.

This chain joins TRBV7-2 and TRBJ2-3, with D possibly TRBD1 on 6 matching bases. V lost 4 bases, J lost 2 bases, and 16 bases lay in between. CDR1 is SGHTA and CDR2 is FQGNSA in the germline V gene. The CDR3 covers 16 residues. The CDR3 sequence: CASSYTGLSITDTQYF. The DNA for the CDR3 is TGTGCCAGCAGCTACACAGGGTTGAGTATCACAGATACGCAGTATTTT.

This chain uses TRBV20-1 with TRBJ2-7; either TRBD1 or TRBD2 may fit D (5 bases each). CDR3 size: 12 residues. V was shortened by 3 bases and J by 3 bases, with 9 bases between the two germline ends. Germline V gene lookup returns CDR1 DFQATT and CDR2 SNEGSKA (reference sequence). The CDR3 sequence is CSASWGYYEQYF. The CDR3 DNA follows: TGCAGTGCTAGTTGGGGGTACTACGAGCAGTACTTC.

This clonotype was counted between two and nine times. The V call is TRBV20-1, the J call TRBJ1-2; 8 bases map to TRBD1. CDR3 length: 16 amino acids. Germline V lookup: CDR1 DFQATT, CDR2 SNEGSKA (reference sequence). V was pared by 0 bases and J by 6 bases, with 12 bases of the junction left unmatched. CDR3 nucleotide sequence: TGCAGTGCTAGAGATCGGCGGCAGGGGGCTTCGGATGGCTACACCTTC. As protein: CSARDRRQGASDGYTF.

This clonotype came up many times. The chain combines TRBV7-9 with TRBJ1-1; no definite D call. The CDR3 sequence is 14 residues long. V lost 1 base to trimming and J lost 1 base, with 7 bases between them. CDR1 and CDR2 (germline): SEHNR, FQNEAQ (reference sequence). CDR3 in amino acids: CASSLGAENTEAFF. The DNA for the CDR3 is TGTGCCAGCAGCTTAGGGGCGGAGAACACTGAAGCTTTCTTT. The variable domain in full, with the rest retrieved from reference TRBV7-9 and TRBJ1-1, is DTGVSQNPRHKITKRGQNVTFRCDPISEHNRLYWYRQTLGQGPEFLTYFQNEAQLEKSRLLSDRFSAERPKGSFSTLEIQRTEQGDSAMYLCASSLGAENTEAFFGQGTRLTVV.

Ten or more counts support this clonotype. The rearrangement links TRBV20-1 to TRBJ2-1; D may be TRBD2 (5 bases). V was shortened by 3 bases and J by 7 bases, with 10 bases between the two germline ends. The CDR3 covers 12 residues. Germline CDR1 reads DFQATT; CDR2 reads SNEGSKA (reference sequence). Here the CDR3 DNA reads TGCAGTGCTAGCCGCCCGGGAAATGAGCAGTTCTTC. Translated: CSASRPGNEQFF.

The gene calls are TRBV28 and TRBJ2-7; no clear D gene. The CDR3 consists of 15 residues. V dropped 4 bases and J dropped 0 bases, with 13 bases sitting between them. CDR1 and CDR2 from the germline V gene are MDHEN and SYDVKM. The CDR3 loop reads CASSSTGPSSYEQYF. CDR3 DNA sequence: TGTGCCAGCAGTTCAACGGGCCCGAGCTCCTACGAGCAGTACTTC.

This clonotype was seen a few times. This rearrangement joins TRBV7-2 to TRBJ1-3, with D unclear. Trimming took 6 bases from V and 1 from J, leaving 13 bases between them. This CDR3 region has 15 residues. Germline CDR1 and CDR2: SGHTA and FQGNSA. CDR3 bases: TGTGCCAGCAGATCAAGGGCCGGGTCTGGAAACACCATATATTTT. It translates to CASRSRAGSGNTIYF. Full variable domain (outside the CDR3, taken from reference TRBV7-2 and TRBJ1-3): GAGVSQSPSNKVTEKGKDVELRCDPISGHTALYWYRQSLGQGLEFLIYFQGNSAPDKSGLPSDRFSAERTGGSVSTLTIQRTQQEDSAVYLCASRSRAGSGNTIYFGEGSWLTVV.

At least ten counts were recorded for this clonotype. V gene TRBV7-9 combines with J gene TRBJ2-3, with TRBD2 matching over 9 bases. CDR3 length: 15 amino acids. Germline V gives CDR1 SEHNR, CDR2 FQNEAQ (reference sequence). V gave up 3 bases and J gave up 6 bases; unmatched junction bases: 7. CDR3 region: CASSFLAGVTDTQYF. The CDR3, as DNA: TGTGCCAGCAGCTTCTTAGCGGGAGTAACGGATACGCAGTATTTT.

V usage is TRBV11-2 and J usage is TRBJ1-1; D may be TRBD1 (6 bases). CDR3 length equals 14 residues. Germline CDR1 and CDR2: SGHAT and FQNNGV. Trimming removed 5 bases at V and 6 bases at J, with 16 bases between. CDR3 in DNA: TGTGCCAGCAGCGATACAGGGAGTATCTCTGAAGCTTTCTTT. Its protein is CASSDTGSISEAFF.

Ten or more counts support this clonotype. CDR3 in DNA: TGTGCCAGCAGCTTCCTCAGGGGGAAGACATCCTACGAGCAGTACTTC. Encoded protein: CASSFLRGKTSYEQYF. The rearrangement uses TRBV11-2 and TRBJ2-7; TRBD1 matches at 7 bases. The CDR3 is made up of 16 amino acids. From germline, CDR1 is SGHAT and CDR2 FQNNGV. V shed 3 bases and J 1 base; nucleotides not matched to a gene: 9.

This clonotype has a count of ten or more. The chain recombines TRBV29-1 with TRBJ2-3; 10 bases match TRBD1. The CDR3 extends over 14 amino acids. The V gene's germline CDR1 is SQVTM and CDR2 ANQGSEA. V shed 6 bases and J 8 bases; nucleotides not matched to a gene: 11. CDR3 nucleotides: TGCAGCGTGAAGGGACAGGGGTTTACGATTACGCAGTATTTT. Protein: CSVKGQGFTITQYF.

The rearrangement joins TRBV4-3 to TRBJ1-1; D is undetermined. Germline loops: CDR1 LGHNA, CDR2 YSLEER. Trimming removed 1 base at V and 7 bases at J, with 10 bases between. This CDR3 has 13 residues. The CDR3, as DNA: TGCGCCAGCAGCCAAGTTTGGTCCAATGAAGCTTTCTTT. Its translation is CASSQVWSNEAFF.

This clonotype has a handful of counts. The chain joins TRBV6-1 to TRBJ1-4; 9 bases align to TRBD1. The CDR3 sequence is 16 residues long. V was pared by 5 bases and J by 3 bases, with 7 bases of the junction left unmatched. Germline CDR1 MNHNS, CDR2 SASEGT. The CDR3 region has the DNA TGTGCCAGCAGTAAGCAACAGGGGGCAGCTAATGAAAAACTGTTTTTT. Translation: CASSKQQGAANEKLFF.

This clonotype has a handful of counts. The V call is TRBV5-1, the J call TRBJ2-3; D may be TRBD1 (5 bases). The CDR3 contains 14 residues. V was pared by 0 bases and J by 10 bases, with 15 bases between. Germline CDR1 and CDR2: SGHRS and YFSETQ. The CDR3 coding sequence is TGCGCCAGCAGCTTGGACAGGTTCCTCCTGCCGCAGTATTTT. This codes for CASSLDRFLLPQYF.

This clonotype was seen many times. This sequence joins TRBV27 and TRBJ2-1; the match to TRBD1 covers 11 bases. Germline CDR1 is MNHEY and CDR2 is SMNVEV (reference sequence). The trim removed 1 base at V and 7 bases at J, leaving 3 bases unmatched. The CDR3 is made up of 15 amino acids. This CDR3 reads CASSLWDRGWNEQFF. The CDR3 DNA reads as TGTGCCAGCAGTTTATGGGACAGGGGGTGGAATGAGCAGTTCTTC.

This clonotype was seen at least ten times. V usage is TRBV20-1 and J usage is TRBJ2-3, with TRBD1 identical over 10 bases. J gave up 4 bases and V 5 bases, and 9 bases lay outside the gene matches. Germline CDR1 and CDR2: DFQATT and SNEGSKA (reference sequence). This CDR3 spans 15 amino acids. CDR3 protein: CSASTGDRGSDTQYF. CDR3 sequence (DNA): TGCAGTGCTTCGACCGGGGACAGGGGCTCAGATACGCAGTATTTT.

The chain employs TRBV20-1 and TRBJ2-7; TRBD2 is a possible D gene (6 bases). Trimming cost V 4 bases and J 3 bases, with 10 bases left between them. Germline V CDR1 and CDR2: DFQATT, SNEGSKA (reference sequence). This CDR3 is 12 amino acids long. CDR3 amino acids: CSATGGRYEQYF. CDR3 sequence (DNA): TGCAGTGCTACCGGGGGACGCTACGAGCAGTACTTC.

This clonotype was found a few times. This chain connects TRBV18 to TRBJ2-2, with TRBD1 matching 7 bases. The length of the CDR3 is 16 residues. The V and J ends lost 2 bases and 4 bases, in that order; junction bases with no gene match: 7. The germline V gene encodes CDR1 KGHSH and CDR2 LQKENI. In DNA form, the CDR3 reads TGTGCCAGCTCACCAAGGACAGGTGGAGCCACCGGGGAGCTGTTTTTT. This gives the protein CASSPRTGGATGELFF.

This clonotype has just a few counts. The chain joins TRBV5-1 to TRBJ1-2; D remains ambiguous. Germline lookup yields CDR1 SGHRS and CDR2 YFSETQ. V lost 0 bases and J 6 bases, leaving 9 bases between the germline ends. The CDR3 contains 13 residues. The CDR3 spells CASSLGQNNGYTF. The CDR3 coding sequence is TGCGCCAGCAGCTTGGGGCAGAACAATGGCTACACCTTC.

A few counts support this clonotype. This CDR3 is CASSRDPGGQGVDTQYF. The CDR3 DNA reads TGTGCCAGCAGCCGAGATCCCGGAGGACAGGGTGTAGATACGCAGTATTTT. The chain links TRBV9 to TRBJ2-3; 8 nucleotides line up with TRBD1. The V gene end was trimmed by 4 bases and the J gene end by 5 bases; junction bases not matched to a gene: 15. CDR1 is SGDLS and CDR2 is YYNGEE in the germline V gene. This CDR3 contains 17 residues.

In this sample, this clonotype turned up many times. CDR3 DNA: TGTGCCAGCAGCCCCGGCTACGACTCCTACGAGCAGTACTTC. This gives the protein CASSPGYDSYEQYF. The V gene is TRBV12-3 or TRBV12-4, the J gene TRBJ2-7; D is ambiguous. Trimming removed 6 bases at V and 0 bases at J, with 12 bases between. CDR3 length: 14 amino acids.

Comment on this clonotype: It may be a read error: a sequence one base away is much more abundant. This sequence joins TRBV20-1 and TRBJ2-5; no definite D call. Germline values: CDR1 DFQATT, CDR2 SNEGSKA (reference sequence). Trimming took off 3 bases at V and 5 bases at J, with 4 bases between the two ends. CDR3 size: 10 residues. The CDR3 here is CSARWETQYF. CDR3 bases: TGCAGTGCTAGGTGGGAGACCCAGTACTTC.

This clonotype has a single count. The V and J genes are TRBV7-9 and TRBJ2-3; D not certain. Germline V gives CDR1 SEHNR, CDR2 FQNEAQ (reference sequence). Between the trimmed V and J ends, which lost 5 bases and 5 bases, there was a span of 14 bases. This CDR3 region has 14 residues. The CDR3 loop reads CASSLSYRIDTQYF. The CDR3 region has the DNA TGTGCCAGCAGCCTAAGCTACCGGATAGATACGCAGTATTTT.

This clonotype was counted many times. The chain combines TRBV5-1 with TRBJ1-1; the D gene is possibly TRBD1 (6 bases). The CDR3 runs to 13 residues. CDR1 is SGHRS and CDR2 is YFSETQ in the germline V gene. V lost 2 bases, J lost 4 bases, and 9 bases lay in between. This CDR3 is CASSFTGSTEAFF. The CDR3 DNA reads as TGCGCCAGCAGCTTTACAGGGAGCACTGAAGCTTTCTTT.